Reported below is one T cell receptor beta chain. What it recognizes is unknown. The CDR3 is 19 amino acids. V shed 6 bases, J shed 4 bases, and the junction held 15 bases outside the gene matches. Germline V gives CDR1 LGHDT, CDR2 YNNKEL (reference sequence). The sample comes from a study of T-cell reconstitution after alpha-beta-depleted transplantation in children. The TCRbeta library incorporated unique molecular identifiers. TCRdb passed the PCR reads through MiXCR, listing each CDR3 protein once. The data show a few hundred thousand distinct CDR3 sequences, with 10% to 15% seen just once and 2% to 2.5% held by the top ten. Study outcomes and limitations: One year after transplant, T-cell counts and diversity came mostly from newly produced T cells. The origin of alpha-beta T cells about two months after transplant was reportedly several hundred expanded graft clones. Surviving recipient T cells and thymic progenitors accounted for the high day-60 TCRbeta diversity observed in some patients.

J is TRBJ2-1 and V is TRBV3-1; the match to TRBD2 covers 13 bases. The sequencing used PBMCs, mostly from graft donor cells, collected 360 days after TCRalphabeta/CD19-depleted stem cell transplant. The clonotype comes from a male patient younger than 18 who had a stem cell transplant for acute myeloid leukemia, so the T cells may come from the graft donor. The CDR3 spells CASRRGTSGTLGNYNEQFF. The CDR3 bases are TGTGCCAGCAGGAGGGGGACTAGCGGGACGTTGGGGAATTACAATGAGCAGTTCTTC.